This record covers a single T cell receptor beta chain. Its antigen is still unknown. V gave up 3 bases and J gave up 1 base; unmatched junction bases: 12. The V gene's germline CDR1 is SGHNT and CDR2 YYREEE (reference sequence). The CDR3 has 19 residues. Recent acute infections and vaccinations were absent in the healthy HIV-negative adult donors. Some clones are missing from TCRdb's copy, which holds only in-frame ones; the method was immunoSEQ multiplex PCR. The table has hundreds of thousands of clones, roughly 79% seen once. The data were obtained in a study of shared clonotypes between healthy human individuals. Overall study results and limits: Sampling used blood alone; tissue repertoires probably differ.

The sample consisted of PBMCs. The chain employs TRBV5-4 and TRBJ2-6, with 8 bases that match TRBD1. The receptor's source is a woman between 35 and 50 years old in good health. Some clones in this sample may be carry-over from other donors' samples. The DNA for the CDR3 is TGTGCCAGCAGCTCAGGGGGCGCCGGCCCGCTGTCTGGGGCCAACGTCCTGACTTTC. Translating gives CASSSGGAGPLSGANVLTF.